These 8 T cell receptor beta chains originate from one sample sequenced in a study of T-cell memory formation after mild COVID-19. TCRdb redid the calling of the 5' RACE reads with MiXCR, one entry per CDR3 protein. The data show around 120,000 distinct CDR3 sequences, about a sixth seen once. Input material: PBMCs or a T cell subset sorted from them (not recorded which). Receptors were obtained from an adult woman who had mild COVID-19 (a few samples of this study predate the infection). Cell type and time point are not known.

The chain recombines TRBV24-1 with TRBJ2-3; D remains unclear. The CDR3 is made up of 13 amino acids. The V and J ends lost 1 base and 2 bases respectively, with 3 bases between them. Germline loops: CDR1 KGHDR, CDR2 SFDVKD. The CDR3 DNA is TGTGCCACCAGTGATTTTACCACAGATACGCAGTATTTT. It specifies CATSDFTTDTQYF.

This clonotype was seen only a few times. The chain employs TRBV18 and TRBJ2-3, with 11 bases that match TRBD2. Per the germline V gene, CDR1 is KGHSH and CDR2 is LQKENI. V lost 5 bases and J lost 3; bases outside the gene matches: 7. This CDR3 is 16 amino acids long. The CDR3 bases are TGTGCCAGCTCAGGCATACTAGCGGGAGCGACAGATACGCAGTATTTT. Encoded protein: CASSGILAGATDTQYF.

The chain combines TRBV25-1 with TRBJ2-5, with 8 bases that match TRBD1. Germline CDR1 and CDR2: MGHDK and SYGVNS. V lost 3 bases and J lost 7; bases outside the gene matches: 10. The CDR3 has 15 residues. The CDR3 loop is CASSDPDRAGGTQYF. The CDR3 coding sequence is TGTGCCAGCAGTGACCCGGACAGGGCGGGCGGGACCCAGTACTTC.

This clonotype has just a few counts. The chain is built from TRBV5-1 and TRBJ2-1, with TRBD2 identical over 7 bases. This CDR3 region has 13 residues. The V gene end was trimmed by 3 bases and the J gene end by 7 bases; junction bases not matched to a gene: 4. Looked up from germline, CDR1 is SGHRS and CDR2 is YFSETQ. The CDR3 protein is CASSSPGGNEQFF. The CDR3 nucleotides read TGCGCCAGCAGCTCGCCGGGGGGAAATGAGCAGTTCTTC.

The rearrangement links TRBV4-1 to TRBJ1-5; no reliable D call. The CDR3 is 12 residues long. The V gene's germline CDR1 is MGHRA and CDR2 YSYEKL. Trimming removed 1 base at V and 7 bases at J, with 5 bases between. CDR3 region: CASSQGEQPQHF. The CDR3 DNA reads TGCGCCAGCAGCCAAGGGGAACAGCCCCAGCATTTT.

This clonotype has more than one count but fewer than ten. The CDR3, as DNA: TGTGCCAGCAGCTCTTGGACCCGGACCAATGAGCAGTTCTTC. It translates to CASSSWTRTNEQFF. This sequence joins TRBV7-9 and TRBJ2-1; D call uncertain. Germline V gives CDR1 SEHNR, CDR2 FQNEAQ (reference sequence). The CDR3 is 14 amino acids. V lost 4 bases to trimming and J lost 6 bases, with 13 bases between them.

The rearrangement links TRBV2 to TRBJ2-2, with D possibly TRBD1 on 6 matching bases. CDR3 length equals 13 residues. Between the trimmed V and J ends, which lost 7 bases and 5 bases, there was a span of 11 bases. CDR1 is SNHLY, CDR2 FYNNEI, per germline. CDR3: CASNHRVTGELFF. CDR3 sequence (DNA): TGTGCCAGCAACCACAGGGTTACCGGGGAGCTGTTTTTT.

This clonotype has just a few counts. The rearrangement links TRBV4-2 to TRBJ2-7; D is possibly TRBD2 (5 bases). The CDR3 loop spans 12 amino acids. Trimming pared 4 bases from V and 5 bases from J, leaving 9 bases between. Germline V gene data show CDR1 as LGHNA and CDR2 as YNFKEQ. CDR3 loop: CASSLRADEQYF. As DNA, the CDR3 is TGTGCCAGCAGCCTGAGGGCAGACGAGCAGTACTTC.